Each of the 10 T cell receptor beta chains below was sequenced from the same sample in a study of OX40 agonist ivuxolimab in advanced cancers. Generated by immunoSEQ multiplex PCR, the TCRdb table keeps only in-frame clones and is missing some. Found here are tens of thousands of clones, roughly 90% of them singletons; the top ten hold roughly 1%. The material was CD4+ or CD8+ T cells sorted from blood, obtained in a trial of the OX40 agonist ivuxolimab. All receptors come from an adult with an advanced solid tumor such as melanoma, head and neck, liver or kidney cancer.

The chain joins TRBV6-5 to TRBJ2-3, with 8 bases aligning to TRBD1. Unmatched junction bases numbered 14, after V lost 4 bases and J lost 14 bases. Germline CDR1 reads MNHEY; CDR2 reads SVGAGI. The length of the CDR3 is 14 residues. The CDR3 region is CASSSPGQDSTWYF. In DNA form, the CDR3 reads TGTGCCAGCAGTTCCCCGGGACAGGATTCGACGTGGTATTTT.

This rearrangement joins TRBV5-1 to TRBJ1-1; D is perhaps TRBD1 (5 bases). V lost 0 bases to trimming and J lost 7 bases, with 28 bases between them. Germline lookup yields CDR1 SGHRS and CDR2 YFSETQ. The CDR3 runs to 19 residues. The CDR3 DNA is TGCGCCAGCAGCTTGGAGTTAGGCCGGGCGGTTTCAGGGACGATTGAAGCTTTCTTT. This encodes CASSLELGRAVSGTIEAFF.

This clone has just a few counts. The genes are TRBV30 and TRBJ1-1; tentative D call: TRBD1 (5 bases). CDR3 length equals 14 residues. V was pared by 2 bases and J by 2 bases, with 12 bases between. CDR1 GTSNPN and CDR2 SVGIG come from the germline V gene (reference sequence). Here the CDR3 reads CAWSPDIINTEAFF. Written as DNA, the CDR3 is TGTGCCTGGAGTCCGGACATCATCAACACTGAAGCTTTCTTT. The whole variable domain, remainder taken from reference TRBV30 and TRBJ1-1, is SQTIHQWPATLVQPVGSPLSLECTVEGTSNPNLYWYRQAAGRGLQLLFYSVGIGQISSEVPQNLSASRPQDRQFILSSKKLLLSDSGFYLCAWSPDIINTEAFFGQGTRLTVV.

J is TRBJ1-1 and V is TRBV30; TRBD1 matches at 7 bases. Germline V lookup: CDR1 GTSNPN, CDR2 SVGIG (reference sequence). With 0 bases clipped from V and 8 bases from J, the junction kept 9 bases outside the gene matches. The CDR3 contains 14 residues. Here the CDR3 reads CAWSVRDSFREAFF. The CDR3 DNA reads TGTGCCTGGAGTGTCCGGGACAGCTTCCGCGAAGCTTTCTTT.

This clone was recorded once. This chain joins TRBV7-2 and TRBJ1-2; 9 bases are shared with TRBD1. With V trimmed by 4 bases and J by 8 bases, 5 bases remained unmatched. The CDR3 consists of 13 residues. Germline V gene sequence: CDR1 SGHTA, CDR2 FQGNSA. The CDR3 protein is CASSSGQGYGYTF. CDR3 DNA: TGTGCCAGCAGCTCGGGACAGGGTTACGGCTACACCTTC. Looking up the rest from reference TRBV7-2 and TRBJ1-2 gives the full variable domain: GAGVSQSPSNKVTEKGKDVELRCDPISGHTALYWYRQSLGQGLEFLIYFQGNSAPDKSGLPSDRFSAERTGGSVSTLTIQRTQQEDSAVYLCASSSGQGYGYTFGSGTRLTVV.

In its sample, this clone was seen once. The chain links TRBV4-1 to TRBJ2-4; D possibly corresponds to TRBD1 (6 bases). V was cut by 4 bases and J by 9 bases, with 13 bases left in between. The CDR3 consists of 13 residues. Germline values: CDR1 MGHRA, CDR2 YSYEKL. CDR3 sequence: CASSLTGLGIQYF. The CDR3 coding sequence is TGCGCCAGCAGCCTTACAGGGTTAGGCATTCAGTACTTC.

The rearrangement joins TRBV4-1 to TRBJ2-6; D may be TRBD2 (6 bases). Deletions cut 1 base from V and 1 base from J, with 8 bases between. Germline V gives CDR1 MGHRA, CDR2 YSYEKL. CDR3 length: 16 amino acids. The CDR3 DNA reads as TGCGCCAGCAGCCAAGTCCGGGGGTCTGGGGCCAACGTCCTGACTTTC. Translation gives CASSQVRGSGANVLTF.

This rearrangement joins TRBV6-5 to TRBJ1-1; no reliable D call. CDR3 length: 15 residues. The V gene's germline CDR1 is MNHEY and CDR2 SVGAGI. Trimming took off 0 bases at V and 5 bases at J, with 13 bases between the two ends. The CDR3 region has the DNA TGTGCCAGCAGTTACTCGGAGAGGAGGAATACTGAAGCTTTCTTT. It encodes CASSYSERRNTEAFF.

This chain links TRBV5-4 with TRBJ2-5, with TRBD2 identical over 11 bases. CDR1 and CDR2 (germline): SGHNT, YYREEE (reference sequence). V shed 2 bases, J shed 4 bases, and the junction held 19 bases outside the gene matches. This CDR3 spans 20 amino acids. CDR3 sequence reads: CASSFSGTSGGTWDGETQYF. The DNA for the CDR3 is TGTGCCAGCAGCTTTTCTGGAACTAGCGGGGGAACCTGGGACGGAGAGACCCAGTACTTC.

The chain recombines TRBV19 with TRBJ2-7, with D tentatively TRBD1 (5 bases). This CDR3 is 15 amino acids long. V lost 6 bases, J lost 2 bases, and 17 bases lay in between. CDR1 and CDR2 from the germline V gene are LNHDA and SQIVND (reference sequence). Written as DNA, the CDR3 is TGTGCCAGTAGAAGGGATTGGAGACAGCCCTACGAGCAGTACTTC. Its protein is CASRRDWRQPYEQYF.